This T cell receptor (beta chain) was documented in a study of blood T cell repertoires in COVID-19. As handled by the study authors: Amplification with reference gene primers provided the estimates of nucleated cell counts. The assay was immunoSEQ multiplex PCR, and TCRdb's table has in-frame clones only and misses some. Clone size and V and J calls were adopted from that table, with D and trimming inferred from the DNA. The table has about 240,000 clones, 85% to 90% seen once; the top ten hold approximately 4.2%. Symptom resolution, clearance, or two negative PCRs marked donors in Cohort 3 as recovered. V dropped 2 bases and J dropped 3 bases, with 11 bases sitting between them. This CDR3 is built from 14 residues. Germline lookup yields CDR1 SGHTS and CDR2 YDEGEE.

V is TRBV5-8 and J is TRBJ1-1, with D possibly matching TRBD1 (5 bases). This TCR was sampled from a woman in her 30s who had recovered from COVID-19. The sample consisted of PBMCs or T cells enriched from blood (not recorded which). Written as DNA, the CDR3 is TGTGCCAGCAGCTTTCAGGGATTGGACACTGAAGCTTTCTTT. Its translation: CASSFQGLDTEAFF.